This TCR beta chain was captured by sequencing in a study of Ad26.COV2.S vaccination and SARS-CoV-2 variants. The method was immunoSEQ multiplex PCR; TCRdb's version includes in-frame clones alone and lacks a portion of them. The sample consists of about 420,000 clones, roughly 90% of them appearing once. The CDR3 is 14 amino acids. Germline CDR1 and CDR2: SGHAT and FQNNGV. V lost 1 base, J lost 3 bases, and 9 bases lay in between. As to treatment: approximately 18 received Ad26.COV2.S at low or high dose, single or two shots; about 5 received placebo; per-sample allocation not given. Day 63 after the first vaccine or placebo injection was the time point for sampling.

The input for sequencing was peripheral blood, taken in a trial of Ad26.COV2.S vaccine versus placebo. The chain combines TRBV11-2 with TRBJ1-1; a weak D match, TRBD1 (6 bases). This TCR was recovered from a person aged 18 to 59 who received the Ad26.COV2.S COVID-19 vaccine or a placebo. The CDR3 sequence is CASSLGGGHTEAFF. The CDR3 DNA is TGTGCCAGCAGCTTAGGAGGGGGACACACTGAAGCTTTCTTT.